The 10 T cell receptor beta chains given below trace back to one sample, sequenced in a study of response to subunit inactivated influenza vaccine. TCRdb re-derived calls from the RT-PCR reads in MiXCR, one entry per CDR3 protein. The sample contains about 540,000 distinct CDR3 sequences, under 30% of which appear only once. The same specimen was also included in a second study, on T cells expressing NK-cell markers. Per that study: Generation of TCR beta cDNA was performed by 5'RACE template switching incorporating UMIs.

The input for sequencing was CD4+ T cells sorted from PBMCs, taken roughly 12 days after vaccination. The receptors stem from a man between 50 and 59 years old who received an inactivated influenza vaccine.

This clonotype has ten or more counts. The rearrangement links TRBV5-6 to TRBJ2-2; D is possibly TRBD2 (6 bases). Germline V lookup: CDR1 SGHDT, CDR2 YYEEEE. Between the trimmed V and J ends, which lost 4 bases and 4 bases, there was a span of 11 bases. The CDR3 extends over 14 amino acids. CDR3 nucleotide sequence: TGTGCCAGCAGCCCGACCGGGGGCACCGGGGAGCTGTTTTTT. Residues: CASSPTGGTGELFF. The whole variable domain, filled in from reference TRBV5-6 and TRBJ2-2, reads DAGVTQSPTHLIKTRGQQVTLRCSPKSGHDTVSWYQQALGQGPQFIFQYYEEEERQRGNFPDRFSGHQFPNYSSELNVNALLLGDSALYLCASSPTGGTGELFFGEGSRLTVL.

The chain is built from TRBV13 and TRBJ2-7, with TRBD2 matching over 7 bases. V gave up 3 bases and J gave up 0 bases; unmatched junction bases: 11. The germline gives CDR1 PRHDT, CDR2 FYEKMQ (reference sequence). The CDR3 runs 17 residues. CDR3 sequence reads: CASSFRPGRGSSYEQYF. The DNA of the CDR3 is TGTGCCAGCAGCTTCCGCCCAGGGCGGGGGAGCTCCTACGAGCAGTACTTC.

CDR3: CASSHRRGSTDTQYF. CDR3 in DNA: TGTGCCAGCAGCCACAGGCGGGGTAGCACAGATACGCAGTATTTT. This chain links TRBV6-1 with TRBJ2-3, with a possible D match to TRBD2 (6 bases). CDR3 length equals 15 residues. V was trimmed by 6 bases and J by 0 bases, leaving 13 bases between them. Germline CDR1 MNHNS, CDR2 SASEGT.

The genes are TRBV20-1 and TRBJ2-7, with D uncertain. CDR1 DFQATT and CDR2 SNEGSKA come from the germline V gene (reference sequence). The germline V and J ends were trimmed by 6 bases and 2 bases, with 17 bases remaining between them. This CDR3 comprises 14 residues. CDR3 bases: TGCAGTGCCCCTGGGCAGGCGATGCCCTACGAGCAGTACTTC. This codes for CSAPGQAMPYEQYF.

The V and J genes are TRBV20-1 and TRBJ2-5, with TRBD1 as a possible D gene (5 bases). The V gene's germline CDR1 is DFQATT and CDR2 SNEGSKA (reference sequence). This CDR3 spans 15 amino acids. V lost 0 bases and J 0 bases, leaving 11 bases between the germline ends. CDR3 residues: CSARDKGQHQETQYF. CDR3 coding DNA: TGCAGTGCTAGAGATAAGGGGCAGCACCAAGAGACCCAGTACTTC.

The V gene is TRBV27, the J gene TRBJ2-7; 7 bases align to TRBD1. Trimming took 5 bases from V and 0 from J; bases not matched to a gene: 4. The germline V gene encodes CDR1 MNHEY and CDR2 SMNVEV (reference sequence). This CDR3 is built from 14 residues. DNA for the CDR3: TGTGCCAGCAGTATAAGGGACAGCTCCTACGAGCAGTACTTC. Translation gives CASSIRDSSYEQYF.

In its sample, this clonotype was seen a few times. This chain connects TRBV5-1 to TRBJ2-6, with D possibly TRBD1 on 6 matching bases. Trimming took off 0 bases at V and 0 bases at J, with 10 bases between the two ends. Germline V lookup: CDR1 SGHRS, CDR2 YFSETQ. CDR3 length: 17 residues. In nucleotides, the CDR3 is TGCGCCAGCAGCTTGGACAGGGAACGCTCTGGGGCCAACGTCCTGACTTTC. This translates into CASSLDRERSGANVLTF.

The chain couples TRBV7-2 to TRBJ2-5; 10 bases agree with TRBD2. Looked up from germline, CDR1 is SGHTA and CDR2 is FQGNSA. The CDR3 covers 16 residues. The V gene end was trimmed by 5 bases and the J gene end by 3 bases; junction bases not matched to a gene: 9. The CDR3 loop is CASSLKRGGREETQYF. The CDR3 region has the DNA TGTGCCAGCAGCCTTAAGCGGGGGGGGAGGGAAGAGACCCAGTACTTC.

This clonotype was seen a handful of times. The CDR3 DNA sequence: TGTGCCAGCAGTCCCGACAGGAATAATGAAAAACTGTTTTTT. Translating gives CASSPDRNNEKLFF. This rearrangement joins TRBV28 to TRBJ1-4, with D possibly matching TRBD1 (6 bases). Germline loops: CDR1 MDHEN, CDR2 SYDVKM. Deletions cut 5 bases from V and 4 bases from J, with 11 bases between. The CDR3 runs to 14 residues.

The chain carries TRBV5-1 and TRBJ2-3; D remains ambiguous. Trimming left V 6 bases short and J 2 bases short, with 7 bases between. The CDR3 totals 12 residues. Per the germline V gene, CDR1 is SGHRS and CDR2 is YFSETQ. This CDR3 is CASTHTTDTQYF. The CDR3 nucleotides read TGCGCCAGCACCCATACCACAGATACGCAGTATTTT.